One and the same sample provided the 6 T cell receptor beta chains below, sequenced in a study of T-cell reconstitution after alpha-beta-depleted transplantation in children. It was with unique molecular identifiers that the TCRbeta library was prepared. MiXCR, applied by TCRdb to the PCR reads, yields one record per CDR3 protein. The sample has fewer than 550,000 distinct CDR3 sequences; 9.5% to 12% are singletons. The sample in question was PBMCs, mostly from graft donor cells, obtained 180 days after TCRalphabeta/CD19-depleted stem cell transplant. The receptors were gathered from a female patient aged 2-9 years who had a stem cell transplant for aplastic anemia, so the T cells may come from the graft donor.

This clonotype occurred a few times. This chain uses TRBV12-3 or TRBV12-4 with TRBJ2-1; TRBD2 matches at 7 bases. Trimming removed 8 bases from V and 0 bases from J; junction bases left unmatched: 10. The CDR3 spans 16 residues. CDR3 DNA: TGTGCCAGCGGTACTAGGGGCGGGAGCTCCTACAATGAGCAGTTCTTC. Its translation: CASGTRGGSSYNEQFF.

The chain uses TRBV7-8 and TRBJ2-2; D perhaps matches TRBD1 (6 bases). CDR1 and CDR2 from the germline V gene are SGHVS and FQNEAQ. This CDR3 is built from 15 residues. V dropped 2 bases and J dropped 4 bases, with 11 bases sitting between them. The CDR3 loop reads CASSLLWTATGELFF. The CDR3 DNA reads TGTGCCAGCAGCTTATTGTGGACAGCCACCGGGGAGCTGTTTTTT.

The chain carries TRBV7-9 and TRBJ2-3; TRBD2 aligns across 8 bases. J lost 2 bases, V lost 5 bases, and 9 bases had no gene match. Germline CDR1 SEHNR, CDR2 FQNEAQ (reference sequence). This CDR3 comprises 16 residues. The CDR3, as DNA: TGTGCCAGCAGCCCTTATGATAGCGGGACCACAGATACGCAGTATTTT. Its protein product is CASSPYDSGTTDTQYF. Looking up the rest from reference TRBV7-9 and TRBJ2-3 gives the full variable domain: DTGVSQNPRHKITKRGQNVTFRCDPISEHNRLYWYRQTLGQGPEFLTYFQNEAQLEKSRLLSDRFSAERPKGSFSTLEIQRTEQGDSAMYLCASSPYDSGTTDTQYFGPGTRLTVL.

The rearrangement links TRBV11-2 to TRBJ2-7; D remains ambiguous. The germline CDR1 and CDR2 sequences are SGHAT and FQNNGV. CDR3 size: 14 residues. V was clipped by 5 bases and J by 7 bases, with 18 bases between them. CDR3 bases: TGTGCCAGCAGCCCCCCACTCCCCGCTCGGGAGCAGTACGTC. As protein: CASSPPLPAREQYV.

This chain's CDR3 is CSAYDFRGYEQYF. The CDR3 bases are TGCAGTGCCTACGACTTCCGTGGTTACGAGCAGTACTTC. V and J are TRBV20-1 and TRBJ2-7; no firm D call. Germline lookup yields CDR1 DFQATT and CDR2 SNEGSKA (reference sequence). Trimming shortened V by 6 bases and J by 4 bases, and 16 bases separated the two germline ends. CDR3 length equals 13 residues.

The chain links TRBV5-1 to TRBJ2-3; 7 positions agree with TRBD2. CDR1 is SGHRS and CDR2 is YFSETQ in the germline V gene. V shed 1 base, J shed 0 bases, and the junction held 2 bases outside the gene matches. The CDR3 has 15 residues. In DNA, the CDR3 is TGCGCCAGCAGCTTGACTAGCGTGAGCACAGATACGCAGTATTTT. Amino acid sequence: CASSLTSVSTDTQYF.